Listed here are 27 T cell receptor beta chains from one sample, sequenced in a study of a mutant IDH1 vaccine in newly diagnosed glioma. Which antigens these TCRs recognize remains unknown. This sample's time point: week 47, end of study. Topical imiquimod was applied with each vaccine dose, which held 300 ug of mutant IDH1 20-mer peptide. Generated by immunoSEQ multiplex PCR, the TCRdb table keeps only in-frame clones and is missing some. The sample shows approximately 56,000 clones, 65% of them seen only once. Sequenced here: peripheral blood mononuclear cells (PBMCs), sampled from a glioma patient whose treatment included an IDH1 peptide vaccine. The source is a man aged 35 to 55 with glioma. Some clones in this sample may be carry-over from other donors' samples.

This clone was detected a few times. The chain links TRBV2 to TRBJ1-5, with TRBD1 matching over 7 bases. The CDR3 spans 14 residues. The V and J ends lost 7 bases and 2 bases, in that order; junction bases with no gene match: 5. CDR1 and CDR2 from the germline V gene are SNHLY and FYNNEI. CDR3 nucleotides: TGTGCCAGCAAAAGGGGGCAAGGCAATCAGCCCCAGCATTTT. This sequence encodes CASKRGQGNQPQHF.

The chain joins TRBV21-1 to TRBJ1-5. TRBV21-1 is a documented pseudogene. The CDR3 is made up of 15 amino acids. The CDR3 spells CARRQKTGSNQPQHF. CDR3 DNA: TGTGCCCGACGACAAAAGACGGGTAGCAATCAGCCCCAGCATTTT.

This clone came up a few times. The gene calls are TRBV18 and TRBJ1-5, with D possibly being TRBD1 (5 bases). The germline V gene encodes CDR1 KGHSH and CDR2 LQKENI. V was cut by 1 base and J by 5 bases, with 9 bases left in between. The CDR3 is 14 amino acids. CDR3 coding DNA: TGTGCCAGCTCACCACAGGGGAGCGATCAGCCCCAGCATTTT. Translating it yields CASSPQGSDQPQHF.

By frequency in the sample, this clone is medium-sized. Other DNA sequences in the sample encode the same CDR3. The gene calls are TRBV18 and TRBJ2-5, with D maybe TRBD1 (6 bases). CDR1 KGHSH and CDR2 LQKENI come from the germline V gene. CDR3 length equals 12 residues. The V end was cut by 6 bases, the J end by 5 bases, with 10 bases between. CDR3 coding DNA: TGTGCCAGCTCCCCCCAGGGGGAGACCCAGTACTTC. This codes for CASSPQGETQYF.

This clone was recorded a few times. CDR3 region: CASSLTGGGTEAFF. The DNA of the CDR3 is TGTGCCAGCAGCTTGACAGGGGGTGGCACTGAAGCTTTCTTT. The rearrangement links TRBV7-9 to TRBJ1-1; 9 nucleotides line up with TRBD1. CDR3 length equals 14 residues. The junction had 3 bases not matched to a gene; V was cut back by 3 bases and J by 4 bases. Germline CDR1 is SEHNR and CDR2 is FQNEAQ (reference sequence).

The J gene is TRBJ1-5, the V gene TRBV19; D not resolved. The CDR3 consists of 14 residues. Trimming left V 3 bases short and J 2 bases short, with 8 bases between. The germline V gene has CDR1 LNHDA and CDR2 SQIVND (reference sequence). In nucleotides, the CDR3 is TGTGCCAGTAGTATTACATTCGGCAATCAGCCCCAGCATTTT. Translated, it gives CASSITFGNQPQHF.

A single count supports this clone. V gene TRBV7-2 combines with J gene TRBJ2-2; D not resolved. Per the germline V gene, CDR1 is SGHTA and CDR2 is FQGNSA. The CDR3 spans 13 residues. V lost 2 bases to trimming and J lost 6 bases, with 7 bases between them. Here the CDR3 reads CASSLSWAGELFF. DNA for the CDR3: TGTGCCAGCAGCTTATCTTGGGCCGGGGAGCTGTTTTTT.

The CDR3 region is CASSEGSYSNQPQHF. The CDR3 coding sequence is TGTGCCAGCAGTGAGGGGAGCTATAGCAATCAGCCCCAGCATTTT. The V gene is TRBV6-1, the J gene TRBJ1-5; D gene uncertain. This CDR3 contains 15 residues. V was trimmed by 3 bases and J by 0 bases, leaving 9 bases between them. Germline V gene lookup returns CDR1 MNHNS and CDR2 SASEGT.

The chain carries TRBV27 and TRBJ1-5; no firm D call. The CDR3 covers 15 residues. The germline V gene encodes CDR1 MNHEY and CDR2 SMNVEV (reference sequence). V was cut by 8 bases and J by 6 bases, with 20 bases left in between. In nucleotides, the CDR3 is TGTGCCAGCCGTCTAACGGGAGGGAAGGGTCAGCCCCAGCATTTT. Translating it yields CASRLTGGKGQPQHF.

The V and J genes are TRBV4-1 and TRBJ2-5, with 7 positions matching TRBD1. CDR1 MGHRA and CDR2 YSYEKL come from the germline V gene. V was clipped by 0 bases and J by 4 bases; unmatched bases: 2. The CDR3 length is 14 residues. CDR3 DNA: TGCGCCAGCAGCCAAGATCAGGGGGTAGAGACCCAGTACTTC. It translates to CASSQDQGVETQYF.

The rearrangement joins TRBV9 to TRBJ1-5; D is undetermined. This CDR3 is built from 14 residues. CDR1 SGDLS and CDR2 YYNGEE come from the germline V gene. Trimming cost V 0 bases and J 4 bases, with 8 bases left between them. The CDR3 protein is CASSVDGMNQPQHF. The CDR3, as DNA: TGTGCCAGCAGCGTAGACGGGATGAATCAGCCCCAGCATTTT.

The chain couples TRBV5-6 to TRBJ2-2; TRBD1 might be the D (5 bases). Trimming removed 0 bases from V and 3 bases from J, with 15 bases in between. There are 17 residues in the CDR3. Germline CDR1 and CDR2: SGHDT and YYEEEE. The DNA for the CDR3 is TGTGCCAGCAGCTTGGTGGGGCTTTTGGGTTACACCGGGGAGCTGTTTTTT. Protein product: CASSLVGLLGYTGELFF.

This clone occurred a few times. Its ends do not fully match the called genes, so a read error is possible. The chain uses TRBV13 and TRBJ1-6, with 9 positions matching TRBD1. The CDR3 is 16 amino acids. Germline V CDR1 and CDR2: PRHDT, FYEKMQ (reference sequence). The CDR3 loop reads CASRLEGGQGPAPLHF. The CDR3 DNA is TGTGCCAGCAGATTAGAGGGAGGACAGGGGCCAGCACCCCTCCACTTT.

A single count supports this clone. The CDR3 sequence is CAARDREYNEQFF. The DNA of the CDR3 is TGTGCAGCACGGGACAGGGAATACAATGAGCAGTTCTTC. This rearrangement joins TRBV25-1 to TRBJ2-1; 9 bases are a match to TRBD1. Germline values: CDR1 MGHDK, CDR2 SYGVNS. This CDR3 has 13 amino acids.

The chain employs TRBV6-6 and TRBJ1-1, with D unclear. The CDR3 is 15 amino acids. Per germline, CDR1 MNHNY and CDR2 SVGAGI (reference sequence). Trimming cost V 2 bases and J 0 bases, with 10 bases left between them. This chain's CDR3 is CASSYAWSLNTEAFF. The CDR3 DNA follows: TGTGCCAGCAGTTACGCCTGGAGTCTGAACACTGAAGCTTTCTTT.

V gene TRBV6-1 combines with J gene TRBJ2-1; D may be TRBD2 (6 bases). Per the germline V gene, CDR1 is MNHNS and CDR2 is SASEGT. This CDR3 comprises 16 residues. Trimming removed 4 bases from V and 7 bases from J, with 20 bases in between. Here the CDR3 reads CASSGNLAPRGNEQFF. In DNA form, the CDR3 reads TGTGCCAGCAGTGGGAATCTGGCACCACGGGGGAATGAGCAGTTCTTC.

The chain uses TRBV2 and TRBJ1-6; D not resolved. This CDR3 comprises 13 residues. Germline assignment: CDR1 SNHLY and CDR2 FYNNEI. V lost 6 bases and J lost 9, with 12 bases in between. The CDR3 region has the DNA TGTGCCAGCAGGAGGGCGACGGGTTCACCCCTCCACTTT. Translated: CASRRATGSPLHF.

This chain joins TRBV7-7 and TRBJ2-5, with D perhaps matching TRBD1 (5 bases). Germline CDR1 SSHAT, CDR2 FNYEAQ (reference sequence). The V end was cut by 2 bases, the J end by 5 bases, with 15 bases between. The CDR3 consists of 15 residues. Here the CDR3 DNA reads TGTGCCAGCAGCTTAACAGGTGGGGTGGAGGAGACCCAGTACTTC. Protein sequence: CASSLTGGVEETQYF.

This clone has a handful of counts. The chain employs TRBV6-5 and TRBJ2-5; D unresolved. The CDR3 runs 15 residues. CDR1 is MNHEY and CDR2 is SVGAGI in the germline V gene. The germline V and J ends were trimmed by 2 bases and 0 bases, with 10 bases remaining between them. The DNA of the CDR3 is TGTGCCAGCAGTTACGGGTTTGGCAACCAAGAGACCCAGTACTTC. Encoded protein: CASSYGFGNQETQYF.

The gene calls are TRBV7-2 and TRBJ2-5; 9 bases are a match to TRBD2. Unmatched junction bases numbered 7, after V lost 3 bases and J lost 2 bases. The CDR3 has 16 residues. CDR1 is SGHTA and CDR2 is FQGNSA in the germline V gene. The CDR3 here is CASSLLAGATQETQYF. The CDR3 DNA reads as TGTGCCAGCAGCTTGTTAGCGGGGGCGACTCAAGAGACCCAGTACTTC.

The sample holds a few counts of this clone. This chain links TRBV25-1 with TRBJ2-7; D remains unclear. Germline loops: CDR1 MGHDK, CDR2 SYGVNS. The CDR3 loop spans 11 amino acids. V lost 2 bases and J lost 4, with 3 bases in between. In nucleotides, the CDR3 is TGTGCCAGCAGTGAAAGGTACGAGCAGTACTTC. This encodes CASSERYEQYF.

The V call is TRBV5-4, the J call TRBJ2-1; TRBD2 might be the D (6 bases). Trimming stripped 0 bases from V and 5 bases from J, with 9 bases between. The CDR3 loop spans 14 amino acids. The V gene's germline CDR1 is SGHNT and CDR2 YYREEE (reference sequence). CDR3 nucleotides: TGTGCCAGCAGCTTGGCCGGGAGAGACAATGAGCAGTTCTTC. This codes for CASSLAGRDNEQFF.

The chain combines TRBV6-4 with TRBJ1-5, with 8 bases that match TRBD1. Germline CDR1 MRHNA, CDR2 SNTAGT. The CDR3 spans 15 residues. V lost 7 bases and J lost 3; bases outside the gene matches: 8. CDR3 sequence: CASNQQGVYNQPQHF. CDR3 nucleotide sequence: TGTGCCAGCAACCAACAGGGGGTGTACAATCAGCCCCAGCATTTT.

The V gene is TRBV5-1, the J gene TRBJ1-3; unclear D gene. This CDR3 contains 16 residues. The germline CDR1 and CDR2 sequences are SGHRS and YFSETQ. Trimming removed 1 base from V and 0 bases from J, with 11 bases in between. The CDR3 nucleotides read TGCGCCAGCAGCTTGTCCTTACCGAGCTCTGGAAACACCATATATTTT. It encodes CASSLSLPSSGNTIYF.

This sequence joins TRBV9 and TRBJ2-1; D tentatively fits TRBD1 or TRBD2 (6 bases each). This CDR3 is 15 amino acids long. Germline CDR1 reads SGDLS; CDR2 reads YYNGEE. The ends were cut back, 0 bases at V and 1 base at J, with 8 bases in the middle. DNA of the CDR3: TGTGCCAGCAGCGTAGGGGGGGCATCCTACAATGAGCAGTTCTTC. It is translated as CASSVGGASYNEQFF.

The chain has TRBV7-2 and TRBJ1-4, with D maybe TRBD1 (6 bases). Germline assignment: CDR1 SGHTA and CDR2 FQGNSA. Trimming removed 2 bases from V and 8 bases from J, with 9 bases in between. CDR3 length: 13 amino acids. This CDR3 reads CASSLRTDEKLFF. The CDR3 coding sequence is TGTGCCAGCAGCTTACGGACAGACGAAAAACTGTTTTTT. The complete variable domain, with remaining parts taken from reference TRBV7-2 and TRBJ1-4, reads GAGVSQSPSNKVTEKGKDVELRCDPISGHTALYWYRQSLGQGLEFLIYFQGNSAPDKSGLPSDRFSAERTGGSVSTLTIQRTQQEDSAVYLCASSLRTDEKLFFGSGTQLSVL.

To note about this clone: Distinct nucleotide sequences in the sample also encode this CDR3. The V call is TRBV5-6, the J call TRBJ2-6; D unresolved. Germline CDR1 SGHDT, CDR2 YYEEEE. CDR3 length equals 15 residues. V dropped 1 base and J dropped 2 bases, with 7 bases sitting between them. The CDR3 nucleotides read TGTGCCAGCAGCTTGCTAGGACCTGGGGCCAACGTCCTGACTTTC. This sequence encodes CASSLLGPGANVLTF.